This T cell receptor (beta chain) was retrieved from a study of OX40 agonist ivuxolimab in advanced cancers. Across the whole study: The study enrolled dose-escalation patients with hepatocellular carcinoma, melanoma, renal cell or head and neck cancer.

To note about this clone: The antigen is undetermined.

Excluded were patients having autoimmune disease history or systemic immunosuppression. Sampled blood was obtained at baseline, cycle 4 day 1, and cycle 7 day 1. Findings of the study overall: Not determined was the antigen specificity of the expanded peripheral T cells.

The CDR3 length is 13 residues. Unmatched junction bases numbered 4, after V lost 5 bases and J lost 5 bases. Germline V lookup: CDR1 SGHTA, CDR2 FQGNSA. Assay used: immunoSEQ multiplex PCR; TCRdb lists only in-frame clones, some missing. Altogether tens of thousands of clones are present, 87% being singletons, with the ten largest covering around 4%. The clonotype comes from an adult with an advanced solid tumor such as melanoma, head and neck, liver or kidney cancer. Sample: CD4+ or CD8+ T cells sorted from blood, taken in a trial of the OX40 agonist ivuxolimab. The chain employs TRBV7-2 and TRBJ2-5; the match to TRBD1 covers 8 bases. CDR3 loop: CASSIDRGETQYF. CDR3 nucleotide sequence: TGTGCCAGCAGCATTGACAGGGGCGAGACCCAGTACTTC.